These 5 T cell receptor beta chains came from one sample sequenced in a study of cytomegalovirus exposure and HLA in healthy donors. The PCR contained 60 Vbeta and 13 Jbeta primers. Assay used: immunoSEQ multiplex PCR; TCRdb lists only in-frame clones, some missing. The table records more than 95,000 clones, 60% to 75% of them present only once. The sample was PBMCs. The receptors were gathered from a man aged 60 to 69 in good health and CMV-seronegative.

This chain uses TRBV19 with TRBJ2-3; 9 nucleotides agree with TRBD2. The V gene's germline CDR1 is LNHDA and CDR2 SQIVND (reference sequence). The CDR3 is made up of 15 amino acids. Trimming took 6 bases from V and 1 from J; bases not matched to a gene: 5. The chain's CDR3 is CASSNRLAGTDTQYF. CDR3 sequence (DNA): TGTGCCAGTAGCAACCGACTAGCGGGCACAGATACGCAGTATTTT.

This clone was seen once. The chain has TRBV25-1 and TRBJ2-1; 10 nucleotides agree with TRBD1. V was clipped by 10 bases and J by 9 bases; unmatched bases: 12. Looked up from germline, CDR1 is MGHDK and CDR2 is SYGVNS. The length of the CDR3 is 14 residues. CDR3 amino acids: CATQRGQGNGEQFF. The CDR3 DNA sequence: TGTGCCACCCAGAGGGGACAGGGGAATGGTGAGCAGTTCTTC.

CDR3 DNA: TGTGCCATCAGTGACCTAGCGGGAGCAAACAATGAGCAGTTCTTC. It codes for CAISDLAGANNEQFF. The chain couples TRBV10-3 to TRBJ2-1, with 10 bases aligning to TRBD2. CDR1 is ENHRY, CDR2 SYGVKD, per germline. V shed 3 bases, J shed 5 bases, and the junction held 4 bases outside the gene matches. There are 15 residues in the CDR3.

This rearrangement joins TRBV7-3 to TRBJ2-5; D is uncertain. Germline loops: CDR1 SGHTA, CDR2 FQGTGA. The CDR3 sequence is 13 residues long. Trimming left V 3 bases short and J 7 bases short, with 12 bases between. CDR3 sequence: CASSLGAGWTQYF. For the CDR3, the DNA is TGTGCCAGCAGCTTGGGTGCCGGGTGGACCCAGTACTTC.

This clone has a handful of counts. V is TRBV28 and J is TRBJ2-3; possibly TRBD1 for D (6 bases). V lost 6 bases and J lost 2, with 12 bases in between. The CDR3 consists of 14 residues. Per the germline V gene, CDR1 is MDHEN and CDR2 is SYDVKM. In DNA form, the CDR3 reads TGTGCCAGCAGCAACGGGGACAACACAGATACGCAGTATTTT. Residues: CASSNGDNTDTQYF. Filled out from reference TRBV28 and TRBJ2-3, the complete variable domain reads DVKVTQSSRYLVKRTGEKVFLECVQDMDHENMFWYRQDPGLGLRLIYFSYDVKMKEKGDIPEGYSVSREKKERFSLILESASTNQTSMYLCASSNGDNTDTQYFGPGTRLTVL.